The rows below give T cell receptor beta chains drawn from one sample of a study of cytomegalovirus exposure and HLA in healthy donors. TCRdb's table, derived via immunoSEQ multiplex PCR, lists solely in-frame clones and lacks some. The sample has fewer than 250,000 clones, around four fifths seen once; the top ten hold 0.85% to 1.4%. The sequenced material came from PBMCs. The receptor source for this set is a woman between 40 and 50 years old in good health and CMV-seronegative. Each CDR3 is given with its conserved first and last residue. Fields, in order: clone size, D gene, V gene, J gene, CDR3 protein, CDR3 DNA. D genes are given only for firm matches. A row's size may be missing; if present it is once, few, many or a size class.

clone_size: -; d_call: TRBD1; v_call: TRBV30; j_call: TRBJ2-5; cdr3_aa: CAWTRGQETQYF; cdr3_nt: TGTGCCTGGACCAGGGGGCAGGAGACCCAGTACTTC
clone_size: -; d_call: -; v_call: TRBV7-2; j_call: TRBJ1-4; cdr3_aa: CASSLSLAGLGEKLFF; cdr3_nt: TGTGCCAGCAGCTTATCCCTGGCAGGGCTTGGAGAAAAACTGTTTTTT
clone_size: -; d_call: TRBD1; v_call: TRBV5-1; j_call: TRBJ1-4; cdr3_aa: CASSSQGATNEKLFF; cdr3_nt: TGCGCCAGCAGTTCGCAGGGGGCCACTAATGAAAAACTGTTTTTT
clone_size: -; d_call: -; v_call: TRBV21-1; j_call: TRBJ1-5; cdr3_aa: CASSNRGQGRQPQHF; cdr3_nt: TGTGCCAGCAGCAACAGGGGGCAGGGAAGGCAGCCCCAGCATTTT
clone_size: -; d_call: -; v_call: TRBV7-2; j_call: TRBJ1-3; cdr3_aa: CASSSRTEGSGNTIYF; cdr3_nt: TGTGCCAGCAGCTCCAGGACGGAGGGGTCTGGAAACACCATATATTTT
clone_size: -; d_call: TRBD2; v_call: TRBV2; j_call: TRBJ2-2; cdr3_aa: CASSDIGGRATGELFF; cdr3_nt: TGTGCCAGCAGTGATATAGGCGGGAGGGCCACCGGGGAGCTGTTTTTT
clone_size: -; d_call: -; v_call: TRBV6-5; j_call: TRBJ1-1; cdr3_aa: CASISRNTEAFF; cdr3_nt: TGTGCCAGCATTTCGAGGAACACTGAAGCTTTCTTT
clone_size: -; d_call: -; v_call: TRBV28; j_call: TRBJ2-2; cdr3_aa: CATQGWVTGELFF; cdr3_nt: TGTGCCACACAGGGTTGGGTCACCGGGGAGCTGTTTTTT
clone_size: few; d_call: TRBD2; v_call: TRBV11-2; j_call: TRBJ2-2; cdr3_aa: CASRRGLAGVWTGELFF; cdr3_nt: TGTGCCAGCAGGAGGGGACTAGCGGGAGTTTGGACCGGGGAGCTGTTTTTT
clone_size: -; d_call: TRBD1; v_call: TRBV14; j_call: TRBJ1-2; cdr3_aa: CASSQDGTGALSGYTF; cdr3_nt: TGTGCCAGCAGCCAAGACGGGACAGGAGCTTTGAGTGGCTACACCTTC
clone_size: -; d_call: TRBD2; v_call: TRBV7-2; j_call: TRBJ2-1; cdr3_aa: CASSSSGSPNEQFF; cdr3_nt: TGTGCCAGCAGCTCCAGCGGGAGTCCCAATGAGCAGTTCTTC
clone_size: -; d_call: -; v_call: TRBV7-9; j_call: TRBJ2-1; cdr3_aa: CASSYGGSHGEQFF; cdr3_nt: TGTGCCAGCAGCTACGGCGGCAGTCACGGTGAGCAGTTCTTC
clone_size: -; d_call: -; v_call: TRBV7-2; j_call: TRBJ2-3; cdr3_aa: CASSLVLGGAGTDTQYF; cdr3_nt: TGTGCCAGCAGCTTAGTTTTAGGGGGCGCGGGGACAGATACGCAGTATTTT
clone_size: once; d_call: -; v_call: TRBV2; j_call: TRBJ1-2; cdr3_aa: CASMVGVEGYTF; cdr3_nt: TGTGCCAGCATGGTAGGGGTGGAGGGCTACACCTTC
clone_size: -; d_call: -; v_call: TRBV5-1; j_call: TRBJ1-1; cdr3_aa: CASSLRSQAAEAFF; cdr3_nt: TGCGCCAGCAGCTTACGGTCTCAGGCCGCTGAAGCTTTCTTT
clone_size: -; d_call: TRBD1; v_call: TRBV11-3; j_call: TRBJ2-6; cdr3_aa: CASSLDGTGYAEGANVLTF; cdr3_nt: TGTGCCAGCAGCTTAGATGGGACAGGGTATGCGGAAGGGGCCAACGTCCTGACTTTC
clone_size: few; d_call: -; v_call: TRBV6-1; j_call: TRBJ2-1; cdr3_aa: CASSEKGRPSYNEQFF; cdr3_nt: TGTGCCAGCAGTGAAAAGGGGCGTCCCTCCTACAATGAGCAGTTCTTC
clone_size: -; d_call: TRBD1; v_call: TRBV19; j_call: TRBJ1-5; cdr3_aa: CATADRGNQPQHF; cdr3_nt: TGTGCCACCGCTGACAGGGGGAATCAGCCCCAGCATTTT
clone_size: -; d_call: -; v_call: TRBV9; j_call: TRBJ2-3; cdr3_aa: CASRASTDTQYF; cdr3_nt: TGTGCCAGCAGGGCTAGCACAGATACGCAGTATTTT
clone_size: few; d_call: TRBD1; v_call: TRBV30; j_call: TRBJ1-1; cdr3_aa: CAWWTGEVMGTEAFF; cdr3_nt: TGTGCCTGGTGGACAGGGGAGGTGATGGGAACTGAAGCTTTCTTT
clone_size: -; d_call: TRBD1; v_call: TRBV18; j_call: TRBJ1-1; cdr3_aa: CASSPTPDRGPEAFF; cdr3_nt: TGTGCCAGCTCACCAACCCCAGACAGGGGCCCTGAAGCTTTCTTT
clone_size: -; d_call: TRBD1; v_call: TRBV19; j_call: TRBJ2-6; cdr3_aa: CASSTDGQGYGANVLTF; cdr3_nt: TGTGCCAGTAGTACCGACGGACAGGGATATGGGGCCAACGTCCTGACTTTC
clone_size: -; d_call: TRBD2; v_call: TRBV27; j_call: TRBJ2-2; cdr3_aa: CASRRGGSSPRTGELFF; cdr3_nt: TGTGCCAGCAGAAGGGGAGGGAGCTCCCCGAGAACCGGGGAGCTGTTTTTT
clone_size: -; d_call: TRBD2; v_call: TRBV2; j_call: TRBJ2-7; cdr3_aa: CASSPGTSGYEQYF; cdr3_nt: TGTGCCAGCAGTCCTGGGACTAGCGGCTACGAGCAGTACTTC
clone_size: -; d_call: -; v_call: TRBV2; j_call: TRBJ1-6; cdr3_aa: CASSEQYNSPLHF; cdr3_nt: TGTGCCAGCAGTGAGCAGTATAATTCACCCCTCCACTTT
clone_size: few; d_call: -; v_call: TRBV29-1; j_call: TRBJ2-7; cdr3_aa: CSVEDQFYEQYF; cdr3_nt: TGCAGCGTTGAAGATCAATTCTACGAGCAGTACTTC
clone_size: -; d_call: TRBD1; v_call: TRBV19; j_call: TRBJ1-4; cdr3_aa: CASRLTGTGTGEKLFF; cdr3_nt: TGTGCCAGTAGGCTTACCGGGACAGGGACGGGTGAAAAACTGTTTTTT
clone_size: -; d_call: -; v_call: TRBV7-2; j_call: TRBJ2-1; cdr3_aa: CASSFAGGDYNEQFF; cdr3_nt: TGTGCCAGCAGCTTTGCCGGAGGTGACTACAATGAGCAGTTCTTC
clone_size: -; d_call: TRBD1; v_call: TRBV28; j_call: TRBJ1-5; cdr3_aa: CASSYRGQGNQPQHF; cdr3_nt: TGTGCCAGCAGTTACAGGGGTCAGGGAAATCAGCCCCAGCATTTT
clone_size: once; d_call: -; v_call: TRBV6-5; j_call: TRBJ1-1; cdr3_aa: CASRPDSYTEAFF; cdr3_nt: TGTGCCAGCAGACCCGACAGCTACACTGAAGCTTTCTTT
clone_size: -; d_call: -; v_call: TRBV7-9; j_call: TRBJ1-4; cdr3_aa: CASSGEWEKLFF; cdr3_nt: TGTGCCAGCAGCGGGGAGTGGGAAAAACTGTTTTTT
clone_size: -; d_call: -; v_call: TRBV11-3; j_call: TRBJ1-1; cdr3_aa: CASSLAGQIEAFF; cdr3_nt: TGTGCCAGCAGCTTGGCAGGCCAAATTGAAGCTTTCTTT
clone_size: -; d_call: TRBD1; v_call: TRBV18; j_call: TRBJ1-4; cdr3_aa: CASSPAGGFEKLFF; cdr3_nt: TGTGCCAGCTCACCGGCAGGGGGATTTGAAAAACTGTTTTTT
clone_size: -; d_call: -; v_call: TRBV7-2; j_call: TRBJ1-1; cdr3_aa: CASSPGYTEAFF; cdr3_nt: TGTGCCAGCAGCCCCGGTTACACTGAAGCTTTCTTT
clone_size: few; d_call: -; v_call: TRBV6-5; j_call: TRBJ1-2; cdr3_aa: CASTPGGYGYTF; cdr3_nt: TGTGCCAGCACTCCGGGGGGCTATGGCTACACCTTC
clone_size: -; d_call: TRBD1; v_call: TRBV10-3; j_call: TRBJ2-7; cdr3_aa: CAISEGQGVKYEQYF; cdr3_nt: TGTGCCATCAGTGAGGGACAGGGGGTTAAGTACGAGCAGTACTTC
clone_size: -; d_call: TRBD1; v_call: TRBV10-3; j_call: TRBJ1-1; cdr3_aa: CAISARGTGVTEAFF; cdr3_nt: TGTGCCATCAGTGCCCGTGGGACAGGGGTTACTGAAGCTTTCTTT
clone_size: -; d_call: -; v_call: TRBV21-1; j_call: TRBJ2-1; cdr3_aa: CASSDELAGIDNEQFF; cdr3_nt: TGTGCCAGCAGCGATGAACTAGCGGGGATTGACAATGAGCAGTTCTTC
clone_size: -; d_call: TRBD1; v_call: TRBV7-8; j_call: TRBJ2-7; cdr3_aa: CASSLDRGYEQYF; cdr3_nt: TGTGCCAGCAGCTTAGACAGGGGCTACGAGCAGTACTTC
clone_size: -; d_call: -; v_call: TRBV7-2; j_call: TRBJ2-5; cdr3_aa: CASSSPQTYKQYF; cdr3_nt: TGTGCCAGCAGCTCCCCACAGACCTATAAACAGTACTTC
clone_size: once; d_call: TRBD1; v_call: TRBV7-9; j_call: TRBJ1-5; cdr3_aa: CASSWGQGGQPQHF; cdr3_nt: TGTGCCAGCAGCTGGGGACAGGGAGGTCAGCCCCAGCATTTT
clone_size: -; d_call: -; v_call: TRBV5-1; j_call: TRBJ1-1; cdr3_aa: CASSFLRGRDTEAFF; cdr3_nt: TGCGCCAGCAGCTTCCTAAGGGGCAGAGACACTGAAGCTTTCTTT
clone_size: few; d_call: TRBD2; v_call: TRBV4-1; j_call: TRBJ2-3; cdr3_aa: CASSQVGTSGTDTQYF; cdr3_nt: TGCGCCAGCAGCCAAGTAGGGACTAGCGGCACAGATACGCAGTATTTT
clone_size: -; d_call: -; v_call: TRBV11-3; j_call: TRBJ1-1; cdr3_aa: CASSLAGVAEAFF; cdr3_nt: TGTGCCAGCAGCTTAGCGGGGGTGGCTGAAGCTTTCTTT
clone_size: -; d_call: -; v_call: TRBV10-3; j_call: TRBJ1-5; cdr3_aa: CAISESGGAGQPQHF; cdr3_nt: TGTGCCATCAGTGAGTCTGGGGGGGCTGGTCAGCCCCAGCATTTT
clone_size: -; d_call: -; v_call: TRBV5-1; j_call: TRBJ1-1; cdr3_aa: CASRYAAPVGGNTEAFF; cdr3_nt: TGCGCCAGCAGGTATGCGGCTCCGGTGGGAGGGAACACTGAAGCTTTCTTT
clone_size: -; d_call: TRBD2; v_call: TRBV7-9; j_call: TRBJ2-1; cdr3_aa: CASSRQREGVWYNEQFF; cdr3_nt: TGTGCCAGCAGTCGTCAGCGGGAGGGGGTATGGTACAATGAGCAGTTCTTC
clone_size: -; d_call: -; v_call: TRBV7-2; j_call: TRBJ1-3; cdr3_aa: CASSLAGLRSGNTIYF; cdr3_nt: TGTGCCAGCAGCTTAGCGGGACTTCGCTCTGGAAACACCATATATTTT
clone_size: -; d_call: TRBD1; v_call: TRBV6-5; j_call: TRBJ2-6; cdr3_aa: CASSYQVGQARVLTF; cdr3_nt: TGTGCCAGCAGTTACCAAGTCGGACAGGCCAGAGTCCTGACTTTC
clone_size: -; d_call: TRBD2; v_call: TRBV7-2; j_call: TRBJ2-7; cdr3_aa: CASSPVAGGYEQYF; cdr3_nt: TGTGCCAGCAGCCCCGTGGCGGGAGGGTACGAGCAGTACTTC
clone_size: -; d_call: -; v_call: TRBV15; j_call: TRBJ1-4; cdr3_aa: CATSRSQRGRREKLFF; cdr3_nt: TGTGCCACCAGCCGAAGCCAACGGGGGAGGCGTGAAAAACTGTTTTTT
clone_size: -; d_call: -; v_call: TRBV19; j_call: TRBJ2-7; cdr3_aa: CASSIASSYEQYF; cdr3_nt: TGTGCCAGTAGTATCGCTAGCTCCTACGAGCAGTACTTC
clone_size: -; d_call: -; v_call: TRBV11-3; j_call: TRBJ2-5; cdr3_aa: CASSPRSSGYQETQYF; cdr3_nt: TGTGCCAGCAGCCCCCGTTCGAGCGGGTACCAAGAGACCCAGTACTTC
clone_size: -; d_call: TRBD1; v_call: TRBV7-3; j_call: TRBJ1-2; cdr3_aa: CASSWTGGTYGYTF; cdr3_nt: TGTGCCAGCAGCTGGACAGGGGGGACCTATGGCTACACCTTC
clone_size: -; d_call: -; v_call: TRBV7-9; j_call: TRBJ1-1; cdr3_aa: CASSLDPGVAFF; cdr3_nt: TGTGCCAGCAGCTTAGATCCGGGGGTTGCTTTCTTT
clone_size: -; d_call: TRBD2; v_call: TRBV5-1; j_call: TRBJ2-2; cdr3_aa: CASSLDWTSGRVGTGELFF; cdr3_nt: TGCGCCAGCAGCTTGGATTGGACTAGCGGGAGAGTCGGCACCGGGGAGCTGTTTTTT
clone_size: -; d_call: TRBD1; v_call: TRBV13; j_call: TRBJ1-6; cdr3_aa: CASSLRDRVMGSPLHF; cdr3_nt: TGTGCCAGCAGCCTCCGGGACAGGGTAATGGGGTCACCCCTCCACTTT